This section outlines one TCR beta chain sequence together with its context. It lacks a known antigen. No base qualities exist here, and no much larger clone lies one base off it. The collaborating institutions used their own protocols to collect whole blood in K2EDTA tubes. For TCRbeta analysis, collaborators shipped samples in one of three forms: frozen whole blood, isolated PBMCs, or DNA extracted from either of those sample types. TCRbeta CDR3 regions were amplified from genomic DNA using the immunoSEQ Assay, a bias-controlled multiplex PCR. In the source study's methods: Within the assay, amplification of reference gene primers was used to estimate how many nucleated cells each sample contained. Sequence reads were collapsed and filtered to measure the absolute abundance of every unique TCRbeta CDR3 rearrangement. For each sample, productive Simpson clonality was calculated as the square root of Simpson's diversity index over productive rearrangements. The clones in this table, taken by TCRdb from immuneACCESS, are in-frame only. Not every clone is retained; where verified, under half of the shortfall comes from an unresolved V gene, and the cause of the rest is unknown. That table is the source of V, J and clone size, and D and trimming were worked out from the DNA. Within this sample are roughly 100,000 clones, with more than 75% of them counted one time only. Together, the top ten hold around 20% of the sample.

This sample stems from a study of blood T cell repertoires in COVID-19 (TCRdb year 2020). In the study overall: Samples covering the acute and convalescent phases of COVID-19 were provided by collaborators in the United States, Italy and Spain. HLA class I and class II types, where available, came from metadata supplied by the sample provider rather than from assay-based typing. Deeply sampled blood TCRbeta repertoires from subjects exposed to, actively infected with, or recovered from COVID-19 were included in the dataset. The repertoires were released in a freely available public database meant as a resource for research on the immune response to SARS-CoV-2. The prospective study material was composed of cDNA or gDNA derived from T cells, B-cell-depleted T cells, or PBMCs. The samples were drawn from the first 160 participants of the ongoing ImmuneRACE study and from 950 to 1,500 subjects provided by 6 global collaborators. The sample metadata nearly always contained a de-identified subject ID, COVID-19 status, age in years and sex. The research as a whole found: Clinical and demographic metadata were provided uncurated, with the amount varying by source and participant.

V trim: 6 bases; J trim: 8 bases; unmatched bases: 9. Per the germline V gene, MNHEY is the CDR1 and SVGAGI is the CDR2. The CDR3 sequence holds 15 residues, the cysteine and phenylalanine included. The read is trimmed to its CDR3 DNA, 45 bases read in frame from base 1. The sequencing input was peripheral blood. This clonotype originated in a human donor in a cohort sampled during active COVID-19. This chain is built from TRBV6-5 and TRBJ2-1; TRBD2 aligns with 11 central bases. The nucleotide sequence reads TGTGCCAGCAGCCGGCTAGCGGGAGGATCGGATGAGCAGTTCTTC. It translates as CASSRLAGGSDEQFF.